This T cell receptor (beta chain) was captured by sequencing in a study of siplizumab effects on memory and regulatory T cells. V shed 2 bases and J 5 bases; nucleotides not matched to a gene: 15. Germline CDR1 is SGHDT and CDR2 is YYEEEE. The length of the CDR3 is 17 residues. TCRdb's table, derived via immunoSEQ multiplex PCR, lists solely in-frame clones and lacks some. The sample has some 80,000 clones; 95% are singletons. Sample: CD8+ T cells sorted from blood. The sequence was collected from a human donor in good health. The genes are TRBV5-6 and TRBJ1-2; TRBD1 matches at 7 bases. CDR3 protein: CASSFPPPTGERYGYTF. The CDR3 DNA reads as TGTGCCAGCAGCTTCCCTCCCCCCACAGGGGAGAGATATGGCTACACCTTC.